A selection of T cell receptor beta chains follows, all from one sample in a study of cytomegalovirus exposure and HLA in healthy donors. The repertoire was sequenced with immunoSEQ multiplex PCR; TCRdb's copy has only in-frame clones and lacks some. The sample yields about 97,000 clones, 63% seen once. Material: PBMCs. These receptors were obtained from a human donor in good health. CDR3s include the opening cysteine and the closing phenylalanine or tryptophan. The order of the fields is clone size, V gene, J gene, D gene, CDR3 length, CDR3 protein, CDR3 DNA. D genes are given only for firm matches. The size entry is marked missing in some rows and otherwise reads once, few, many or a size class.

clone size: .; V gene: TRBV19; J gene: TRBJ2-6; D gene: TRBD1; CDR3 length: 20; CDR3 protein: CASSGARDRVTFSGANVLTF; CDR3 DNA: TGTGCCAGTAGTGGAGCCCGGGACAGGGTGACCTTCTCTGGGGCCAACGTCCTGACTTTC
clone size: .; V gene: TRBV19; J gene: TRBJ1-5; D gene: TRBD1; CDR3 length: 12; CDR3 protein: CATKTGRQPQHF; CDR3 DNA: TGTGCCACCAAGACAGGGCGTCAGCCCCAGCATTTT
clone size: .; V gene: TRBV27; J gene: TRBJ1-1; D gene: TRBD1; CDR3 length: 13; CDR3 protein: CASSFPGGTEAFF; CDR3 DNA: TGTGCCAGCAGTTTCCCAGGGGGCACTGAAGCTTTCTTT
clone size: few; V gene: TRBV7-9; J gene: TRBJ2-7; D gene: TRBD1; CDR3 length: 12; CDR3 protein: CSSSLQGNEQYF; CDR3 DNA: TGTTCCAGCAGCCTACAGGGGAACGAGCAGTACTTC
clone size: .; V gene: TRBV10-1; J gene: TRBJ2-7; D gene: TRBD1; CDR3 length: 14; CDR3 protein: CASSRTGDLYEQYF; CDR3 DNA: TGCGCCAGCAGCAGGACAGGAGACCTCTACGAGCAGTACTTC
clone size: few; V gene: TRBV7-9; J gene: TRBJ1-3; D gene: .; CDR3 length: 17; CDR3 protein: CASSTPRVSSPGNTIYF; CDR3 DNA: TGTGCCAGCAGCACCCCGCGGGTTTCATCTCCCGGAAACACCATATATTTT
clone size: few; V gene: TRBV30; J gene: TRBJ2-2; D gene: TRBD2; CDR3 length: 22; CDR3 protein: CAWSVSEGTLAGGLRRTGELFF; CDR3 DNA: TGTGCCTGGAGTGTTAGCGAGGGAACTTTAGCGGGAGGGTTAAGAAGGACCGGGGAGCTGTTTTTT
clone size: .; V gene: TRBV7-9; J gene: TRBJ2-7; D gene: .; CDR3 length: 15; CDR3 protein: CASSSTRDMTYEQYF; CDR3 DNA: TGTGCCAGCAGCTCAACGAGGGACATGACCTACGAGCAGTACTTC
clone size: .; V gene: TRBV10-3; J gene: TRBJ2-7; D gene: TRBD2; CDR3 length: 16; CDR3 protein: CAISEASAGALEKQYF; CDR3 DNA: TGTGCCATCAGTGAGGCGTCAGCGGGAGCTTTAGAGAAGCAGTACTTC
clone size: few; V gene: TRBV7-8; J gene: TRBJ2-7; D gene: TRBD2; CDR3 length: 17; CDR3 protein: CASSLGGGSGRSYEQYF; CDR3 DNA: TGTGCCAGCAGCTTAGGGGGCGGTAGCGGGAGATCCTACGAGCAGTACTTC
clone size: .; V gene: TRBV7-9; J gene: TRBJ2-1; D gene: .; CDR3 length: 15; CDR3 protein: CASSLTGIGRNEQFF; CDR3 DNA: TGTGCCAGCAGCTTAACTGGGATCGGGAGAAATGAGCAGTTCTTC
clone size: .; V gene: TRBV6-5; J gene: TRBJ1-2; D gene: .; CDR3 length: 15; CDR3 protein: CASSYSISGSYGYTF; CDR3 DNA: TGTGCCAGCAGTTACTCGATTTCGGGGAGCTATGGCTACACCTTC
clone size: .; V gene: TRBV7-9; J gene: TRBJ2-5; D gene: TRBD1; CDR3 length: 16; CDR3 protein: CASSFMSAGGQETQYF; CDR3 DNA: TGTGCCAGCAGCTTTATGTCGGCAGGGGGCCAAGAGACCCAGTACTTC
clone size: .; V gene: TRBV28; J gene: TRBJ1-5; D gene: .; CDR3 length: 12; CDR3 protein: CASGGGNQPQHF; CDR3 DNA: TGTGCCAGCGGCGGGGGCAATCAGCCCCAGCATTTT
clone size: .; V gene: TRBV9; J gene: TRBJ2-3; D gene: TRBD2; CDR3 length: 16; CDR3 protein: CASSPTLAGTTDTQYF; CDR3 DNA: TGTGCCAGCAGCCCGACCTTAGCGGGAACCACAGATACGCAGTATTTT
clone size: .; V gene: TRBV6-5; J gene: TRBJ1-1; D gene: TRBD1; CDR3 length: 15; CDR3 protein: CASSLRTGDDAEAFF; CDR3 DNA: TGTGCCAGCAGTTTACGGACAGGGGATGACGCTGAAGCTTTCTTT
clone size: few; V gene: TRBV6-1; J gene: TRBJ2-7; D gene: TRBD1; CDR3 length: 18; CDR3 protein: CASSEAAWGTGSSYKQYF; CDR3 DNA: TGTGCCAGCAGTGAAGCGGCTTGGGGGACAGGCAGCTCCTACAAGCAGTACTTC
clone size: .; V gene: TRBV28; J gene: TRBJ2-7; D gene: .; CDR3 length: 14; CDR3 protein: CASSLAGPTYEQYF; CDR3 DNA: TGTGCCAGCAGTTTAGCGGGGCCCACCTACGAGCAGTACTTC
clone size: .; V gene: TRBV6-5; J gene: TRBJ2-7; D gene: TRBD2; CDR3 length: 14; CDR3 protein: CASRSGRLSYEQYF; CDR3 DNA: TGTGCCAGCAGGAGCGGGAGGCTTTCCTACGAGCAGTACTTC
clone size: .; V gene: TRBV4-1; J gene: TRBJ1-2; D gene: .; CDR3 length: 16; CDR3 protein: CASSHNTAEANYGYTF; CDR3 DNA: TGCGCCAGCAGCCATAATACGGCCGAGGCAAACTATGGCTACACCTTC
clone size: .; V gene: TRBV19; J gene: TRBJ2-3; D gene: TRBD2; CDR3 length: 15; CDR3 protein: CASRDTSDITDTQYF; CDR3 DNA: TGTGCCAGTAGAGACACTAGCGATATCACAGATACGCAGTATTTT
clone size: .; V gene: TRBV19; J gene: TRBJ1-4; D gene: TRBD1; CDR3 length: 15; CDR3 protein: CASSKYGTANEKLFF; CDR3 DNA: TGTGCCAGTAGTAAGTACGGGACAGCAAATGAAAAACTGTTTTTT
clone size: few; V gene: TRBV28; J gene: TRBJ2-2; D gene: .; CDR3 length: 12; CDR3 protein: CASSFYTGELFF; CDR3 DNA: TGTGCCAGCAGTTTCTACACCGGGGAGCTGTTTTTT
clone size: few; V gene: TRBV30; J gene: TRBJ1-1; D gene: .; CDR3 length: 15; CDR3 protein: CAWSVRVRVDTEAFF; CDR3 DNA: TGTGCCTGGAGTGTACGGGTTCGAGTGGACACTGAAGCTTTCTTT
clone size: .; V gene: TRBV7-9; J gene: TRBJ2-7; D gene: .; CDR3 length: 12; CDR3 protein: CASSSFGTEQYF; CDR3 DNA: TGTGCCAGCAGCTCATTCGGGACTGAGCAGTACTTC
clone size: .; V gene: TRBV30; J gene: TRBJ2-5; D gene: TRBD1; CDR3 length: 13; CDR3 protein: CAWSPGTEETQYF; CDR3 DNA: TGTGCCTGGAGTCCCGGGACAGAAGAGACCCAGTACTTC
clone size: .; V gene: TRBV5-1; J gene: TRBJ1-1; D gene: TRBD1; CDR3 length: 13; CDR3 protein: CASSSQGAAEAFF; CDR3 DNA: TGCGCCAGCAGCTCTCAGGGGGCCGCTGAAGCTTTCTTT
clone size: .; V gene: TRBV18; J gene: TRBJ2-5; D gene: TRBD1; CDR3 length: 15; CDR3 protein: CASSPQAGGQETQYF; CDR3 DNA: TGTGCCAGCTCACCACAGGCAGGGGGCCAAGAGACCCAGTACTTC
clone size: .; V gene: TRBV9; J gene: TRBJ2-1; D gene: TRBD2; CDR3 length: 17; CDR3 protein: CASSTVAGGLGYNEQFF; CDR3 DNA: TGTGCCAGCAGCACTGTAGCGGGAGGGTTAGGCTACAATGAGCAGTTCTTC
clone size: .; V gene: TRBV28; J gene: TRBJ1-1; D gene: TRBD1; CDR3 length: 15; CDR3 protein: CASSLRDRLNTEAFF; CDR3 DNA: TGTGCCAGCAGCCTCCGGGACAGGTTGAACACTGAAGCTTTCTTT
clone size: few; V gene: TRBV19; J gene: TRBJ2-5; D gene: .; CDR3 length: 14; CDR3 protein: CASSIQGLGETQYF; CDR3 DNA: TGTGCCAGTAGTATTCAGGGGTTGGGAGAGACCCAGTACTTC
clone size: once; V gene: TRBV19; J gene: TRBJ1-1; D gene: .; CDR3 length: 14; CDR3 protein: CASSWQGVNTEAFF; CDR3 DNA: TGTGCCAGTAGTTGGCAGGGCGTGAACACTGAAGCTTTCTTT
clone size: few; V gene: TRBV7-9; J gene: TRBJ2-7; D gene: TRBD2; CDR3 length: 14; CDR3 protein: CASTSDSGSYEQYF; CDR3 DNA: TGTGCCAGCACCTCGGATAGCGGGAGCTACGAGCAGTACTTC
clone size: few; V gene: TRBV15; J gene: TRBJ2-1; D gene: TRBD2; CDR3 length: 16; CDR3 protein: CATSRGTSGSYNEQFF; CDR3 DNA: TGTGCCACCAGCCGGGGGACTAGCGGATCATACAATGAGCAGTTCTTC
clone size: .; V gene: TRBV4-2; J gene: TRBJ1-4; D gene: .; CDR3 length: 13; CDR3 protein: CASSPGGYEKLFF; CDR3 DNA: TGTGCCAGCAGCCCGGGGGGTTATGAAAAACTGTTTTTT
clone size: .; V gene: TRBV21-1; J gene: TRBJ1-2; D gene: .; CDR3 length: 12; CDR3 protein: CASSKRTGGYTF; CDR3 DNA: TGTGCCAGCAGCAAGAGGACAGGTGGCTACACCTTC
clone size: .; V gene: TRBV7-2; J gene: TRBJ2-1; D gene: .; CDR3 length: 16; CDR3 protein: CASSVAPSRGGNEQFF; CDR3 DNA: TGTGCCAGCAGCGTGGCCCCTTCTAGGGGGGGAAATGAGCAGTTCTTC